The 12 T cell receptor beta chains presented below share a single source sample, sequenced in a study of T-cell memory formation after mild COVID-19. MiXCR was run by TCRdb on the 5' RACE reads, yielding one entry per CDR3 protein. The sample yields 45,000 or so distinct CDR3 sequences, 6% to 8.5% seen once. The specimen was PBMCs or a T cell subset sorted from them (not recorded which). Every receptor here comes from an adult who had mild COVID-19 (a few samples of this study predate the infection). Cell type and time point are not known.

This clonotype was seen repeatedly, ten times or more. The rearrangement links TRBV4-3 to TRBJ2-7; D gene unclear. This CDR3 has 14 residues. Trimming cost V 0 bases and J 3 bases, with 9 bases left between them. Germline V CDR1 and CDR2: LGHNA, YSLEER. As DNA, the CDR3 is TGCGCCAGCAGCCAAGAAACGGATAACTACGAGCAGTACTTC. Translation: CASSQETDNYEQYF.

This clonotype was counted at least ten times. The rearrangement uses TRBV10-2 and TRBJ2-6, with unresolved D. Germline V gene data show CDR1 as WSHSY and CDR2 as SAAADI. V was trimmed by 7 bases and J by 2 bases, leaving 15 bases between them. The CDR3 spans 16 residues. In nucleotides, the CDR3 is TGCGCCAGCATCCGCCTGTTTAACACTGGGGCCAACGTCCTGACTTTC. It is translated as CASIRLFNTGANVLTF.

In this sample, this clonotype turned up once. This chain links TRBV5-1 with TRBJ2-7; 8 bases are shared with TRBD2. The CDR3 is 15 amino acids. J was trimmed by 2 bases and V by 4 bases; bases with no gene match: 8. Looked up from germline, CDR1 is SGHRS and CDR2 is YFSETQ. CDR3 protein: CASSQGVSGTYEQYF. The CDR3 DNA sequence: TGCGCCAGCAGCCAGGGAGTTAGCGGGACCTACGAGCAGTACTTC.

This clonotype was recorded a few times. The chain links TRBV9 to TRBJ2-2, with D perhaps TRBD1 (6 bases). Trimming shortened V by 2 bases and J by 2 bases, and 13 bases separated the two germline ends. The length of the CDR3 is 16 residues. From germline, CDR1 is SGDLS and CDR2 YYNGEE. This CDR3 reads CASSVTGVRNTGELFF. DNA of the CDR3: TGTGCCAGCAGCGTGACAGGAGTAAGAAACACCGGGGAGCTGTTTTTT.

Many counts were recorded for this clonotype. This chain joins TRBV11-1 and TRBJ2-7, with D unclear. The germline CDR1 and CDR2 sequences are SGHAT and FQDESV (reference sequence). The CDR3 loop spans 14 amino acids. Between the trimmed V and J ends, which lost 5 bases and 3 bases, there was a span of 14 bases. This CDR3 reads CASSKDGYNYEQYF. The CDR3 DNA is TGTGCCAGCAGCAAGGACGGGTACAACTACGAGCAGTACTTC.

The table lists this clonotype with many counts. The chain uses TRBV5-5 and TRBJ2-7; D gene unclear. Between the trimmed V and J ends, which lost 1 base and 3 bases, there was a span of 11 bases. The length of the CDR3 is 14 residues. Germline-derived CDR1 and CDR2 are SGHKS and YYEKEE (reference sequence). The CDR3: CASSLRLGNYEQYF. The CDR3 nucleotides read TGTGCCAGCAGCTTGAGGCTCGGAAACTACGAGCAGTACTTC.

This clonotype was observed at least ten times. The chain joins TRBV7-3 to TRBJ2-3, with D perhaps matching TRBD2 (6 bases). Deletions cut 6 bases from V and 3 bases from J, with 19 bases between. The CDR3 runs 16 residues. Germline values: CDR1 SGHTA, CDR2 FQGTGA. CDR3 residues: CASSKNGRTKTDTQYF. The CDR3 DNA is TGTGCCAGCAGTAAAAACGGCAGGACTAAGACAGATACGCAGTATTTT.

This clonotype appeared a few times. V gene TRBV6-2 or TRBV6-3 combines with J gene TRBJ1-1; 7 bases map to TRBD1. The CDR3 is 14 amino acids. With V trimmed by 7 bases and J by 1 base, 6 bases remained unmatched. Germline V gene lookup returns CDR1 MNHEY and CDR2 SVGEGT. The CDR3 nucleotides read TGTGCCAGCAAATGGGGGACAGCGAACACTGAAGCTTTCTTT. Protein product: CASKWGTANTEAFF.

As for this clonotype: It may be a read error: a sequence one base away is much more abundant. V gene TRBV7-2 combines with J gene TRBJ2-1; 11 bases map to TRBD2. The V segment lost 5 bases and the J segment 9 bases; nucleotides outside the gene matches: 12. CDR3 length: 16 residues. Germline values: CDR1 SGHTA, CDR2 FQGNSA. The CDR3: CASSILAGVGSPEQFF. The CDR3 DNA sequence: TGTGCCAGCAGCATACTAGCGGGAGTAGGAAGCCCTGAGCAGTTCTTC.

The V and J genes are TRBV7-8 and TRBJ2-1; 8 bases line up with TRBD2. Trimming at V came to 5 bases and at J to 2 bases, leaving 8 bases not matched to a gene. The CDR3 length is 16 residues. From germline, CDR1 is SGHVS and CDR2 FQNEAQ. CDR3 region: CASSLTSGAAYNEQFF. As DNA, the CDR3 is TGTGCCAGCAGCCTCACTAGCGGAGCAGCCTACAATGAGCAGTTCTTC. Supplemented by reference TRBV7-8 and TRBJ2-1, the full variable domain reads GAGVSQSPRYKVAKRGQDVALRCDPISGHVSLFWYQQALGQGPEFLTYFQNEAQLDKSGLPSDRFFAERPEGSVSTLKIQRTQQEDSAVYLCASSLTSGAAYNEQFFGPGTRLTVL.

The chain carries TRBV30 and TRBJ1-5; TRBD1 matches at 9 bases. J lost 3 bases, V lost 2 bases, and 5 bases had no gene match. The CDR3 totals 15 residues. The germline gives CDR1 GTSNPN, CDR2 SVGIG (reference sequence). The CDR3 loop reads CAWSRGQGNNQPQHF. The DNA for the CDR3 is TGTGCCTGGAGTAGGGGACAGGGAAACAATCAGCCCCAGCATTTT.

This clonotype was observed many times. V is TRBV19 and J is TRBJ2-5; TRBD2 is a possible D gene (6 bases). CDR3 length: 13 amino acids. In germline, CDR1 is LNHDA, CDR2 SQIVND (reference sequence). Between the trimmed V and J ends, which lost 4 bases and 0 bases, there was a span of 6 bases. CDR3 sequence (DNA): TGTGCCAGTAGTACTAGCGACCAAGAGACCCAGTACTTC. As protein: CASSTSDQETQYF.